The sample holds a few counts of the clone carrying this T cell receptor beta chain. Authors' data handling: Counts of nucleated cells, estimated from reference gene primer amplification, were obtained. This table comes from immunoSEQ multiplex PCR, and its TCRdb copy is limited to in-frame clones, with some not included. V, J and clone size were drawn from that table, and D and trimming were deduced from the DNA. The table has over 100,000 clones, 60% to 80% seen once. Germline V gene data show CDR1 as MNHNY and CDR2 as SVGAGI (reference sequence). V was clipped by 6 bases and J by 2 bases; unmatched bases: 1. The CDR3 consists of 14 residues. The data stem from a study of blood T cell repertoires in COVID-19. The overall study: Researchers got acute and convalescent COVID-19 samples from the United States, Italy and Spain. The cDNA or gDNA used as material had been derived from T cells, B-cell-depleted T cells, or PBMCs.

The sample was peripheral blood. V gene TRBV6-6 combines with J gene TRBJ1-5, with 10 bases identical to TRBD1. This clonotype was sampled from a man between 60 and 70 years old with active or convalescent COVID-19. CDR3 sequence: CASRGQGRNQPQHF. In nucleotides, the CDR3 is TGTGCCAGCAGGGGACAGGGGCGCAATCAGCCCCAGCATTTT.